This T cell receptor beta chain emerged from a study of CD8+CD57+ T cells in acquired aplastic anemia. Study-level points and caveats: Sharing between patients and controls was observed for around 30 CD8+ CDR3 sequences.

To note about this clonotype: Antigen: not known.

For CDR3 and TCR beta VDJ profiling, genomic DNA was the template used. In TCRdb, the reads were re-called with MiXCR into one record per CDR3 protein. This sample carries over 200,000 distinct CDR3 sequences, over 60% of them seen once, and the ten largest clones take about 31%. Per the germline V gene, CDR1 is SGDLS and CDR2 is YYNGEE. The CDR3 loop spans 19 amino acids. With V trimmed by 4 bases and J by 0 bases, 13 bases remained unmatched. The J gene is TRBJ2-1, the V gene TRBV9; TRBD2 agrees at 10 bases. The TCR sequence derives from a human donor in good health. The sequenced material came from sorted CD4+, CD8+, or CD8+CD57+ T cells (not recorded which) from PBMCs. The CDR3 loop reads CASSPSTSGFPSSYNEQFF. The CDR3 coding sequence is TGTGCCAGCAGCCCGTCGACTAGCGGGTTCCCTAGCTCCTACAATGAGCAGTTCTTC.